These T cell receptor beta chains were read from a single sample in a study of cytomegalovirus exposure and HLA in healthy donors. The table came from immunoSEQ multiplex PCR; TCRdb's copy has only in-frame clones and leaves some out. The sample has fewer than 200,000 clones, 75% seen once. Sequences were obtained from PBMCs. These receptors all stem from a male donor in good health and CMV-seronegative. Each CDR3 is given with its conserved first and last residue. D genes are given only for firm matches. Size values are once, few and many counts, or a class for expanded clones, and some rows have none.

TRBJ2-3 | TRBV6-1 | TRBD1 | NA | CASSPQTGLGGTQYF
TRBJ1-6 | TRBV19 | NA | few | CASSWGQGLVSPLHF
TRBJ1-2 | TRBV27 | TRBD1 | NA | CASGGQGGYGYTF
TRBJ2-7 | TRBV7-9 | NA | NA | CASTSIQGSGEQYF
TRBJ2-1 | TRBV2 | TRBD1 | NA | CASSPRQGDNEQFF
TRBJ1-1 | TRBV19 | TRBD1 | NA | CASSILDRGFYRDTEAFF
TRBJ1-2 | TRBV11-2 | TRBD1 | few | CASSPRSGTDYGYTF
TRBJ1-4 | TRBV7-9 | NA | NA | CSSSVEVGREEKLFF
TRBJ2-2 | TRBV5-1 | NA | NA | CASSLTGGLNTGELFF
TRBJ2-2 | TRBV7-2 | NA | few | CASSFTSPPNTGELFF
TRBJ1-4 | TRBV6-6 | NA | NA | CASRGRQGGEKLFF
TRBJ2-1 | TRBV18 | TRBD2 | NA | CASSPRTSSGQFF
TRBJ1-2 | TRBV18 | NA | NA | CASSHPGAVGYTF
TRBJ2-7 | TRBV19 | TRBD2 | NA | CATSEAAGVTEQYF
TRBJ1-2 | TRBV15 | TRBD1 | NA | CATSRHDTGEYGYTF
TRBJ2-7 | TRBV9 | TRBD2 | NA | CASSELAGTYEQYF
TRBJ2-5 | TRBV6-5 | NA | NA | CASSYGRTIETQYF
TRBJ2-7 | TRBV2 | TRBD1 | NA | CASRGDRAYEQYF
TRBJ2-5 | TRBV2 | NA | NA | CASSEVPLEGETQYF
TRBJ2-5 | TRBV25-1 | TRBD2 | NA | CASRGGTSSATQYF
TRBJ2-5 | TRBV6-1 | TRBD1 | once | CASSEIGTGTPTQYF
TRBJ2-1 | TRBV28 | NA | NA | CASSAPALRGYNEQFF
TRBJ1-1 | TRBV7-9 | NA | once | CAIPNPSANTEAFF
TRBJ2-2 | TRBV9 | TRBD2 | NA | CASSVRGGWTGELFF
TRBJ2-6 | TRBV29-1 | NA | NA | CSVALWDFNNSGANVLTF
TRBJ1-4 | TRBV2 | TRBD1 | NA | CASGGQGANEKLFF
TRBJ1-4 | TRBV28 | NA | NA | CASHLQGKEKLFF
TRBJ2-1 | TRBV19 | TRBD1 | NA | CASSISQGSSYNEQFF
TRBJ1-2 | TRBV28 | NA | NA | CASSLREPVRGYTF
TRBJ2-1 | TRBV7-3 | TRBD2 | NA | CASSSAGGTYNEQFF
TRBJ2-2 | TRBV5-1 | TRBD2 | NA | CASSSGGGNTGELFF
TRBJ1-6 | TRBV10-1 | NA | NA | CASSESGEADSPLHF
TRBJ2-1 | TRBV11-2 | TRBD2 | NA | CASSLVVSGSGDEQFF
TRBJ2-6 | TRBV5-1 | NA | NA | CASRNSGALGANVLTF
TRBJ2-7 | TRBV13 | TRBD2 | once | CASSLVREGLYEQYF
TRBJ2-2 | TRBV5-6 | NA | NA | CASGQMNTGELFF
TRBJ2-1 | TRBV7-9 | NA | NA | CASSLEGLGRNEQFF
TRBJ2-3 | TRBV2 | TRBD2 | NA | CASSATSGRGPDTQYF
TRBJ1-1 | TRBV6-5 | NA | few | CASNIQGAEAFF
TRBJ2-2 | TRBV11-2 | NA | NA | CASSSPRGGFGTGELFF
TRBJ2-3 | TRBV7-9 | NA | NA | CASSLRGAGDTQYF